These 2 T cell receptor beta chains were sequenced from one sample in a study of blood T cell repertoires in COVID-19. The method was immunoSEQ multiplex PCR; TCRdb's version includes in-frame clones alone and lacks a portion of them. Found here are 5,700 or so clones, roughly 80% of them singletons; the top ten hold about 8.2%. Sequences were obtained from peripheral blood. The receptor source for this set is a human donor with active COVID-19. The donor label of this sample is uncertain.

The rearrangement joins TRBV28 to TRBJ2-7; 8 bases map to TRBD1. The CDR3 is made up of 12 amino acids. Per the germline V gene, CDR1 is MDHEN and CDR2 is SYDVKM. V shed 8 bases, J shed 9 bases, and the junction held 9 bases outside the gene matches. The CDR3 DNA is TGTGCCAGCGGACAGGGCCCCTTGGGGCAGTACTTC. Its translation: CASGQGPLGQYF.

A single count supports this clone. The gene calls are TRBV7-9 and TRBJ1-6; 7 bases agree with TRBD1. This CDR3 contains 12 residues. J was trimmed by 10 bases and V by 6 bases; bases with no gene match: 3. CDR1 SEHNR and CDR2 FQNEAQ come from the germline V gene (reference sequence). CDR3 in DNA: TGTGCCAGCAGACAACAGGGGTCACCCCTCCACTTT. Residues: CASRQQGSPLHF.